One and the same sample provided the 17 T cell receptor beta chains below, sequenced in a study of beta chain features in type 1 diabetes. Expressed TCRB transcripts were sequenced because the entire RNA isolate underwent reverse transcription. TCRdb keeps only in-frame clones here, not all; method: immunoSEQ multiplex PCR. The sample has about 470,000 clones; around 28% are singletons. The sample comprised naive CD4+ T cells from blood. Receptors originate from a man between 18 and 35 years old in good health.

This clone was recorded a few times. The V gene is TRBV5-6, the J gene TRBJ2-1; 8 nucleotides match TRBD1. The CDR3 totals 14 residues. CDR1 is SGHDT, CDR2 YYEEEE, per germline. V was clipped by 4 bases and J by 8 bases; unmatched bases: 8. CDR3 in DNA: TGTGCCAGCAGCGTAGGATTGACAGGGGATGAGCAGTTCTTC. Amino acids: CASSVGLTGDEQFF.

Here the CDR3 reads CASSYSILADQETQYF. Written as DNA, the CDR3 is TGTGCCAGCAGTTACTCGATCCTAGCGGATCAAGAGACCCAGTACTTC. This rearrangement joins TRBV6-5 to TRBJ2-5, with 7 bases matching TRBD2. Trimming cost V 0 bases and J 2 bases; bases outside gene matches: 6. This CDR3 has 16 amino acids. Per germline, CDR1 MNHEY and CDR2 SVGAGI.

This chain links TRBV11-2 with TRBJ2-7, with 11 bases aligning to TRBD1. V gave up 5 bases and J gave up 3 bases; unmatched junction bases: 6. The CDR3 has 15 residues. Germline values: CDR1 SGHAT, CDR2 FQNNGV. The CDR3 bases are TGTGCCAGCAGCCACCCCGGGACAGGGGGCTACGAGCAGTACTTC. Amino acids: CASSHPGTGGYEQYF. Based on the CDR3 plus reference TRBV11-2 and TRBJ2-7, the full variable domain is EAGVAQSPRYKIIEKRQSVAFWCNPISGHATLYWYQQILGQGPKLLIQFQNNGVVDDSQLPKDRFSAERLKGVDSTLKIQPAKLEDSAVYLCASSHPGTGGYEQYFGPGTRLTVT.

This clone was detected only a few times. The chain has TRBV28 and TRBJ2-4; 8 nucleotides match TRBD2. V lost 3 bases to trimming and J lost 0 bases; unmatched junction nucleotides: 4. Germline V gene lookup returns CDR1 MDHEN and CDR2 SYDVKM. The CDR3 sequence is 16 residues long. In nucleotides, the CDR3 is TGTGCCAGCAGTTTTACGCTAGCGGGAGCCAAAAACATTCAGTACTTC. It is translated as CASSFTLAGAKNIQYF.

In its sample, this clone was seen once. This chain connects TRBV18 to TRBJ2-1; TRBD2 aligns across 7 bases. V was clipped by 3 bases and J by 3 bases; unmatched bases: 8. CDR1 is KGHSH, CDR2 LQKENI, per germline. The CDR3 contains 16 residues. CDR3 nucleotide sequence: TGTGCCAGCTCACCGTCCCCGGGCGGGGGCTACAATGAGCAGTTCTTC. Its protein is CASSPSPGGGYNEQFF.

This clone was seen a handful of times. This chain's CDR3 is CASSLGGFTQYF. The CDR3, as DNA: TGTGCCAGCAGCTTAGGTGGTTTTACGCAGTATTTT. The chain joins TRBV7-6 to TRBJ2-3; unclear D gene. This CDR3 spans 12 amino acids. V shed 1 base and J shed 8 bases, with 7 bases lying between them. Germline V lookup: CDR1 SGHVS, CDR2 FNYEAQ. Full variable domain (remainder filled in from reference TRBV7-6 and TRBJ2-3): GAGVSQSPRYKVTKRGQDVALRCDPISGHVSLYWYRQALGQGPEFLTYFNYEAQQDKSGLPNDRFSAERPEGSISTLTIQRTEQRDSAMYRCASSLGGFTQYFGPGTRLTVL.

The chain recombines TRBV5-1 with TRBJ2-3; 9 positions match TRBD1. Looked up from germline, CDR1 is SGHRS and CDR2 is YFSETQ. V dropped 5 bases and J dropped 2; count of bases not matched to a gene: 6. This CDR3 is 15 amino acids long. The CDR3 loop is CASSSDRGFTDTQYF. The CDR3 DNA follows: TGCGCCAGCAGTTCCGACAGGGGGTTCACAGATACGCAGTATTTT.

This clone was recorded a few times. This chain uses TRBV4-3 with TRBJ2-3, with 8 bases identical to TRBD2. The CDR3 consists of 17 residues. V was clipped by 0 bases and J by 0 bases; unmatched bases: 5. Germline V gene data show CDR1 as LGHNA and CDR2 as YSLEER. CDR3 protein: CASSQDLLADSTDTQYF. In DNA form, the CDR3 reads TGCGCCAGCAGCCAAGACCTACTAGCGGATAGCACAGATACGCAGTATTTT.

This clone showed up just a few times. J is TRBJ2-2 and V is TRBV5-6; 8 nucleotides agree with TRBD1. The CDR3 totals 15 residues. J gave up 6 bases and V 3 bases, and 7 bases lay outside the gene matches. The germline CDR1 and CDR2 sequences are SGHDT and YYEEEE. The CDR3 sequence is CASSYGTGRPGELFF. The CDR3, as DNA: TGTGCCAGCAGCTACGGGACAGGACGTCCCGGGGAGCTGTTTTTT.

This clone occurred a few times. The same CDR3 can be traced to other DNA sequences in this sample. The chain couples TRBV29-1 to TRBJ2-7; possible D gene TRBD1, 5 bases. Looked up from germline, CDR1 is SQVTM and CDR2 is ANQGSEA. This CDR3 is built from 12 residues. With 4 bases removed from V and 4 bases from J, the gap between germline ends came to 11 bases. CDR3 sequence reads: CSVGGDSYEQYF. In DNA, the CDR3 is TGCAGCGTTGGAGGAGACAGTTACGAGCAGTACTTC.

This clone has more than one count but fewer than ten. The chain carries TRBV30 and TRBJ2-7, with unresolved D. The V gene's germline CDR1 is GTSNPN and CDR2 SVGIG (reference sequence). This CDR3 is 13 amino acids long. Trimming cost V 4 bases and J 4 bases, with 14 bases left between them. The CDR3 reads CAWNRSPTYEQYF. Written as DNA, the CDR3 is TGTGCCTGGAATAGATCACCCACTTACGAGCAGTACTTC.

This clone appeared once. The CDR3 is CASSLGTGELFF. The CDR3 region has the DNA TGTGCCAGCAGTCTCGGGACCGGGGAGCTGTTTTTT. The chain uses TRBV7-2 and TRBJ2-2; D unresolved. V lost 6 bases and J lost 5, with 7 bases in between. The CDR3 runs to 12 residues. Germline CDR1 SGHTA, CDR2 FQGNSA. The whole variable domain, filled in from reference TRBV7-2 and TRBJ2-2, reads GAGVSQSPSNKVTEKGKDVELRCDPISGHTALYWYRQSLGQGLEFLIYFQGNSAPDKSGLPSDRFSAERTGGSVSTLTIQRTQQEDSAVYLCASSLGTGELFFGEGSRLTVL.

The chain couples TRBV30 to TRBJ2-3; TRBD1 agrees at 7 bases. The germline CDR1 and CDR2 sequences are GTSNPN and SVGIG (reference sequence). This CDR3 is 15 amino acids long. Unmatched junction bases numbered 12, after V lost 3 bases and J lost 6 bases. The CDR3 region is CAWRPTGAPRDTQYF. The CDR3 region has the DNA TGTGCCTGGAGGCCTACAGGGGCGCCTCGGGATACGCAGTATTTT.

The genes are TRBV14 and TRBJ1-1; no definite D call. Looked up from germline, CDR1 is SGHDN and CDR2 is FVKESK. Trimming removed 3 bases at V and 7 bases at J, with 3 bases between. The CDR3 loop spans 10 amino acids. As DNA, the CDR3 is TGTGCCAGCAGCCAGTATGAAGCTTTCTTT. It yields the protein CASSQYEAFF.

This clone occurred a few times. The genes are TRBV20-1 and TRBJ2-7, with D unclear. CDR1 and CDR2 from the germline V gene are DFQATT and SNEGSKA (reference sequence). This CDR3 has 11 residues. V lost 5 bases and J lost 0, with 5 bases in between. Here the CDR3 reads CSAAPSYEQYF. The CDR3 nucleotides read TGCAGTGCTGCCCCCTCCTACGAGCAGTACTTC.

With respect to this clone: The sample carries other DNA sequences with the same CDR3. The V and J genes are TRBV5-1 and TRBJ2-1, with 8 bases identical to TRBD2. The ends lost 4 bases at V and 0 bases at J; junction bases unmatched: 3. Germline assignment: CDR1 SGHRS and CDR2 YFSETQ. There are 15 residues in the CDR3. CDR3 in amino acids: CASSLTSVSYNEQFF. CDR3 DNA sequence: TGCGCCAGCAGCCTGACTAGCGTCTCCTACAATGAGCAGTTCTTC.

This clone was counted a few times. The chain employs TRBV7-2 and TRBJ2-1, with D perhaps matching TRBD2 (5 bases). CDR3 length: 13 amino acids. The ends were cut back, 6 bases at V and 15 bases at J, with 21 bases in the middle. Germline CDR1 reads SGHTA; CDR2 reads FQGNSA. CDR3 nucleotide sequence: TGTGCCAGCAGACCCGAGAGGAGGTCCGAGGGGTTCTTC. Translation gives CASRPERRSEGFF.